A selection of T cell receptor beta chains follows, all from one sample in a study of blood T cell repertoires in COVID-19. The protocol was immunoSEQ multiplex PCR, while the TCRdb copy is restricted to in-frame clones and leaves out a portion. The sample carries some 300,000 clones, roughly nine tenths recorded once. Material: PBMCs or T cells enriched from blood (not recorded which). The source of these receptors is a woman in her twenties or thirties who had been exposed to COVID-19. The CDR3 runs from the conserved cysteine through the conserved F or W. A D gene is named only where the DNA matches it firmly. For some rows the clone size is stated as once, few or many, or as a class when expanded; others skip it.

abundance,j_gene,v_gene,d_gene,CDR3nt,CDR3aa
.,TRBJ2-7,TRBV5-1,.,TGCGCCAGCAGCTGGGGAGGGGGGCCTCTTGGATCCCACGAGCAGTACTTC,CASSWGGGPLGSHEQYF
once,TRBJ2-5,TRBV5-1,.,TGCGCCAGCAGCCCCCCCCACGACAGGTACCAAGAGACCCAGTACTTC,CASSPPHDRYQETQYF
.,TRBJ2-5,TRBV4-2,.,TGTGCCAGCAGCCAAGTCTCGGAGACCCAGTACTTC,CASSQVSETQYF
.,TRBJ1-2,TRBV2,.,TGTGCCAGCAGGATAGACTATGGCTACACCTTC,CASRIDYGYTF
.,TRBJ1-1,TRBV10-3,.,TGTGCCATCCAGGAAACTGAGTTTCAGAACACTGAAGCTTTCTTT,CAIQETEFQNTEAFF
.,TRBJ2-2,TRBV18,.,TGTGCCAGCTCACCCCTGGCGACTGACACCGGGGAGCTGTTTTTT,CASSPLATDTGELFF
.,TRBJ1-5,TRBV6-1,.,TGTGCCAGCAGTGGCCGGGATAGTTATAGCAATCAGCCCCAGCATTTT,CASSGRDSYSNQPQHF
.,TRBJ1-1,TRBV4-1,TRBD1,TGCGCCAGCAGCCAAGGGGACAGGGGGAACACTGAAGCTTTCTTT,CASSQGDRGNTEAFF
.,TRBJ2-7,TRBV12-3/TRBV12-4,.,TGTGCCAGCAGTTCCGCGGGACAGCAACTGTACTTC,CASSSAGQQLYF
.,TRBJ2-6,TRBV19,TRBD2,TGTGCCAGTAGCCCTAGCGGGGCTGGGGCCAACGTCCTGACTTTC,CASSPSGAGANVLTF
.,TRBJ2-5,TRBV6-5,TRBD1,TGTGCCAGCAGTCCTGACAGGGGAGAGACCCAGTACTTC,CASSPDRGETQYF
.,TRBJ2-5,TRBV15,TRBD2,TGTGCCACCAGCACACTAGCGGGGATCCAAGAGACCCAGTACTTC,CATSTLAGIQETQYF
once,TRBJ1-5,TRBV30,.,TGTGCCTGGAGTGTATACAGGAATCAGCCCCAGCATTTT,CAWSVYRNQPQHF
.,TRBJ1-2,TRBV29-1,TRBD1,TGCAGCGTTGTGGGGGACAGGGGTAACTATGGCTACACCTTC,CSVVGDRGNYGYTF
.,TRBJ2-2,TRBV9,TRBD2,TGTGCCAGCAGCCCCACCCCCCGCAGACTAGCGGGGCAGAACACCGGGGAGCTGTTTTTT,CASSPTPRRLAGQNTGELFF
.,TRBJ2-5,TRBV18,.,TGTGCCAGCTCACTAGGGAGTCCCCCCCAAGAGACCCAGTACTTC,CASSLGSPPQETQYF
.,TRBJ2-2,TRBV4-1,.,TGCGCCAGCAGCTTCCAATCGGGCACCGGGGAGCTGTTTTTT,CASSFQSGTGELFF
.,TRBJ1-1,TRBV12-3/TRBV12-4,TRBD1,TGTGCCAGCCGACAGGGCTGGGCTGAAGCTTTCTTT,CASRQGWAEAFF
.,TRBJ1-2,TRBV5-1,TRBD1,TGCGCCAGCAGCTTGGGTCGGCGCGGGACAGGGGAGAACTATGGCTACACCTTC,CASSLGRRGTGENYGYTF
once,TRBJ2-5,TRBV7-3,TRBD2,TGTGCCAGCAGCTTAGTTGGGACTAGCGGAGAGACCCAGTACTTC,CASSLVGTSGETQYF
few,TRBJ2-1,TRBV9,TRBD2,TGTGCCAGCAGCGATAGCGGGGTTATCTACAATGAGCAGTTCTTC,CASSDSGVIYNEQFF
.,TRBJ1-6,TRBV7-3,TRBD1,TGTGCCAGCAGCCGCGACAGGGGTTGGGATTCACCCCTCCACTTT,CASSRDRGWDSPLHF
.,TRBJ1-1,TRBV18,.,TGTGCCAGCCTAAACGGGGGGAACACTGAAGCTTTCTTT,CASLNGGNTEAFF
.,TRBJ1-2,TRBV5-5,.,TGTGCCAGCAGCCCCCGTTGGGGGGAATTGTGGGGCTACACCTTC,CASSPRWGELWGYTF
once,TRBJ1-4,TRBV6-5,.,TGTGCCAGCAGCCGCTCGGGAGGGTATGAAAAACTGTTTTTT,CASSRSGGYEKLFF
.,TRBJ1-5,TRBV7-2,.,TGTGCCAGCAGCTTAAACACAGATCAGCCCCAGCATTTT,CASSLNTDQPQHF
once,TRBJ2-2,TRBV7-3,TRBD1,TGTGCCAGCAGCCAGGGGGCGGGCACCGGGGAGCTGTTTTTT,CASSQGAGTGELFF
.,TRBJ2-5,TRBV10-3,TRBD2,TGTGCCAGTGAGAGTCGGGGGGGCTCGACCCAGTACTTC,CASESRGGSTQYF
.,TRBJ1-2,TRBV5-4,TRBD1,TGTGCCAGCAGCCGTCCGGACAGGTTGGTTGGCTACACCTTC,CASSRPDRLVGYTF
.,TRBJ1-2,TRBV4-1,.,TGCGCCAGCAGCCAAGTTGCCCTTGCCCGGGGGGGCTATGGCTACACCTTC,CASSQVALARGGYGYTF
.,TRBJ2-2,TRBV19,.,TGTGCCAGTCGGGAATGGCCCGGGGAGCTGTTTTTT,CASREWPGELFF
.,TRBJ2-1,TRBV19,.,TGTAAACTTTATCTAGAGGGTGTACTTGATGAGCAGTTCTTC,CKLYLEGVLDEQFF
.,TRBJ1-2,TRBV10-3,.,TGTGCCATCAGTGAGTCCAGGGATGGCTACACCTTC,CAISESRDGYTF
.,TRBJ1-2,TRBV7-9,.,TGTGCCAGCAGCGAGGGCAGTCTATATGGCTACACCTTC,CASSEGSLYGYTF
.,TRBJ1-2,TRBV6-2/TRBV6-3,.,TGTGCCAGCAGTTTGCGGGTCCCAGACTATGGCTACACCTTC,CASSLRVPDYGYTF
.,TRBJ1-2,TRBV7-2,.,TGTGCCAGCTACCCAAGGGACGGGACTTATGGCTACACCTTC,CASYPRDGTYGYTF
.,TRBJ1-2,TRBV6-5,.,TGTGCCACCCAAAGCGGGACCTATGGCTACACCTTC,CATQSGTYGYTF
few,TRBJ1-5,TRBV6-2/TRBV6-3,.,TGTGCCAGCAGTTATTACAGTAATAGCAATCAGCCCCAGCATTTT,CASSYYSNSNQPQHF
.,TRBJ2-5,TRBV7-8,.,TGTGCCAGCAGCTTAGGCCTGGGTACAGGGCAAGAGACCCAGTACTTC,CASSLGLGTGQETQYF
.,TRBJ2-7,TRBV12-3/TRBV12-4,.,TGTGCCAGCAGTTTTGGGGCTTCTTGGGAGCAGTACTTC,CASSFGASWEQYF
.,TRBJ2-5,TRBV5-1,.,TGCGCCAGCAGCGAGCCCGGACAGCAAGAGACCCAGTACTTC,CASSEPGQQETQYF
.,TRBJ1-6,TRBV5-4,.,TGTGCCAGCAGCGTTGGGCGCATTGATTCACCCCTCCACTTT,CASSVGRIDSPLHF
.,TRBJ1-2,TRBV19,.,TGTGCCAGTAGTACCCTTGACAGTCCTTATTATGGCTACACCTTC,CASSTLDSPYYGYTF
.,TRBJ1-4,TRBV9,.,TGTGCCAGCAGCGTAGGGGGAAGGGGAGGTACTGAAAAACTGTTTTTT,CASSVGGRGGTEKLFF
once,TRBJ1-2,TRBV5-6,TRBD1,TGTGCCAGCAGCTTGGTCGGGACAGGGGTAGGCTACACCTTC,CASSLVGTGVGYTF
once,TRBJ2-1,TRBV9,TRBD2,TGTGCCAGCAGCGTAGGATTAGCGGGGTACGATGAGCAGTTCTTC,CASSVGLAGYDEQFF
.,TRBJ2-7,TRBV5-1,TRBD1,TGCGCCAGCAGCCCTGGATTGGGACAGCTCTACGAGCAGTACTTC,CASSPGLGQLYEQYF
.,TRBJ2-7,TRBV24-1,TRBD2,TGTGCCACCAGTGGGAGCGGGGGCGCCTACGAGCAGTACTTC,CATSGSGGAYEQYF
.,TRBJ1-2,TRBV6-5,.,TGTGCCAGCAGCCGCGGGAGAGGGTACTATGGCTACACCTTC,CASSRGRGYYGYTF
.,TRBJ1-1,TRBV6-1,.,TGTGCCAGCAGTGAAAGCACAGGGAACACTGAAGCTTTCTTT,CASSESTGNTEAFF
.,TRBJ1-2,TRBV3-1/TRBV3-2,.,TGTGCCAGCAGCCGACAGGTCGACTATGGCTACACCTTC,CASSRQVDYGYTF
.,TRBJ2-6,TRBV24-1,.,TGTGCCACCAGTGATTTTAGGGCAGGGAGGGCCAACGTCCTGACTTTC,CATSDFRAGRANVLTF